This TCR beta chain was sequenced in a study of T-cell memory formation after mild COVID-19. Study conclusions and caveats: CD4+ contracting clones lay mainly in CM and EM, CD8+ ones in EMRA.

The V gene's germline CDR1 is SGHDT and CDR2 YYEEEE. This CDR3 region has 17 residues. With respect to this clonotype: The antigen is unknown. The junction differs from germline at one of its ends, possibly a read error.

TCRdb re-called the 5' RACE reads with MiXCR, one entry per CDR3 protein. The sample contains fewer than 350,000 distinct CDR3 sequences, 14% of which appear only once. The TCR sequence derives from a young man who had mild COVID-19 (a few samples of this study predate the infection). Cell type and time point are not known. The sample was PBMCs or a T cell subset sorted from them (not recorded which). The rearrangement uses TRBV5-6 and TRBJ2-2, with TRBD1 matching 8 bases. This chain's CDR3 is CDSSLDSRTGFPGELFF. The CDR3 coding sequence is TGTGACAGCAGCTTGGATAGCCGGACAGGGTTCCCCGGGGAGCTGTTTTTT.